The rows below give T cell receptor beta chains drawn from one sample of a study of identical twins. TCRdb redid the calling of the 5' RACE reads with MiXCR, one entry per CDR3 protein. The sample holds about 200,000 distinct CDR3 sequences, roughly a tenth seen once. Sequencing was done on a sample of memory T cells sorted from blood. The receptors originated from a man aged 50 to 60 in good health. CDR3s include the opening cysteine and the closing phenylalanine or tryptophan. The order of the fields is D gene, V gene, J gene, clone size, CDR3 protein, CDR3 DNA. The D gene is left open where the match is weak. Expanded clones are given a class, and other clones once, few, many or no size at all.

D gene: .
V gene: TRBV5-1
J gene: TRBJ2-6
clone size: .
CDR3 protein: CASSLGSGPRANVLTF
CDR3 DNA: TGCGCCAGCAGCTTGGGGTCAGGGCCGAGGGCCAACGTCCTGACTTTC

D gene: .
V gene: TRBV11-2
J gene: TRBJ2-7
clone size: few
CDR3 protein: CASSFAHSYEQYF
CDR3 DNA: TGTGCCAGCAGCTTTGCCCACTCCTACGAGCAGTACTTC

D gene: .
V gene: TRBV11-2
J gene: TRBJ2-5
clone size: .
CDR3 protein: CASSPGLPETQYF
CDR3 DNA: TGTGCCAGCAGCCCGGGACTCCCCGAGACCCAGTACTTC

D gene: .
V gene: TRBV11-2
J gene: TRBJ1-3
clone size: many
CDR3 protein: CASSLGSSGNTIYF
CDR3 DNA: TGCGCCAGCAGCTTGGGGAGCTCTGGAAACACCATATATTTT

D gene: .
V gene: TRBV19
J gene: TRBJ2-1
clone size: few
CDR3 protein: CATAQSSYNEQFF
CDR3 DNA: TGTGCCACCGCGCAGAGCTCCTACAATGAGCAGTTCTTC

D gene: .
V gene: TRBV7-2
J gene: TRBJ2-2
clone size: few
CDR3 protein: CASRNSGTGELFF
CDR3 DNA: TGTGCCAGCAGGAATAGCGGCACCGGGGAGCTGTTTTTT

D gene: .
V gene: TRBV4-2
J gene: TRBJ2-5
clone size: .
CDR3 protein: CASSQDSTETQYF
CDR3 DNA: TGTGCCAGCAGCCAAGATTCCACAGAGACCCAGTACTTC

D gene: TRBD2
V gene: TRBV5-1
J gene: TRBJ2-3
clone size: few
CDR3 protein: CASSLGPGTGTRRTDTQYF
CDR3 DNA: TGCGCCAGCAGCTTGGGGCCTGGGACCGGGACTAGGCGCACAGATACGCAGTATTTT

D gene: TRBD2
V gene: TRBV7-2
J gene: TRBJ2-1
clone size: .
CDR3 protein: CASSETSGGAGQFF
CDR3 DNA: TGTGCCAGCAGCGAGACTAGCGGGGGGGCAGGGCAGTTCTTC

D gene: .
V gene: TRBV20-1
J gene: TRBJ1-5
clone size: .
CDR3 protein: CSARLLSGNQPQHF
CDR3 DNA: TGCAGTGCTAGACTATTGTCGGGTAATCAGCCCCAGCATTTT

D gene: .
V gene: TRBV6-2/TRBV6-3
J gene: TRBJ2-2
clone size: many
CDR3 protein: CASSWGAGVRTGELFF
CDR3 DNA: TGTGCCAGCAGTTGGGGGGCAGGCGTGAGGACCGGGGAGCTGTTTTTT

D gene: TRBD1
V gene: TRBV20-1
J gene: TRBJ2-7
clone size: many
CDR3 protein: CSARGGTGYEQYF
CDR3 DNA: TGCAGTGCTAGAGGGGGGACAGGCTACGAGCAGTACTTC